What follows are 12 T cell receptor beta chains derived from one specimen sequenced in a study of T cell repertoires in cytomegalovirus infection. Antigens of these TCRs are unknown. TCRdb recomputed calls from the reads with MiXCR, one row per CDR3 protein. This sample has about 130,000 distinct CDR3 sequences, with roughly 25% found just once. Source material: PBMCs, sequenced either directly or after in vitro stimulation (not recorded which). All receptors derive from a human donor in good health (CMV status not recorded). Some clones in this sample may be carry-over from other donors' samples.

The chain couples TRBV6-6 to TRBJ1-1; 7 positions match TRBD1. The germline CDR1 and CDR2 sequences are MNHNY and SVGAGI (reference sequence). The CDR3 totals 15 residues. Trimming cost V 7 bases and J 3 bases; bases outside gene matches: 11. CDR3 region: CASTETRTGDTEAFF. DNA of the CDR3: TGTGCCAGCACCGAGACCCGTACAGGGGACACTGAAGCTTTCTTT.

The V gene is TRBV7-9, the J gene TRBJ2-5; 7 bases are shared with TRBD2. Germline CDR1 is SEHNR and CDR2 is FQNEAQ (reference sequence). Trimming cost V 6 bases and J 4 bases; bases outside gene matches: 11. The CDR3 loop spans 15 amino acids. CDR3 amino acids: CASSRGTGEGETQYF. Here the CDR3 DNA reads TGTGCCAGCAGTCGGGGGACGGGGGAGGGAGAGACCCAGTACTTC.

The chain links TRBV11-2 to TRBJ2-1, with 10 nucleotides matching TRBD2. The length of the CDR3 is 16 residues. The junction had 10 bases not matched to a gene; V was cut back by 4 bases and J by 7 bases. CDR1 and CDR2 from the germline V gene are SGHAT and FQNNGV. This CDR3 reads CASSYRISGGSNEQFF. The DNA for the CDR3 is TGTGCCAGCAGCTACCGGATTAGCGGGGGGTCAAATGAGCAGTTCTTC.

The chain couples TRBV14 to TRBJ2-5; D remains unclear. Germline lookup yields CDR1 SGHDN and CDR2 FVKESK. Trimming stripped 1 base from V and 3 bases from J, with 6 bases between. The CDR3 extends over 13 amino acids. The CDR3 spells CASSQGGKETQYF. As DNA, the CDR3 is TGTGCCAGCAGCCAAGGTGGGAAAGAGACCCAGTACTTC.

This clonotype was seen a handful of times. V is TRBV10-3 and J is TRBJ1-1; 7 nucleotides agree with TRBD1. Germline V gene data show CDR1 as ENHRY and CDR2 as SYGVKD. With 4 bases clipped from V and 5 bases from J, the junction kept 7 bases outside the gene matches. CDR3 length: 14 amino acids. Here the CDR3 DNA reads TGTGCCATCAGTGCCCTCACAGGGGAAACTGAAGCTTTCTTT. It is translated as CAISALTGETEAFF.

The chain joins TRBV5-6 to TRBJ2-1; D unresolved. V gave up 0 bases and J gave up 4 bases, with 14 bases separating them. The CDR3 runs to 16 residues. Germline V gene data show CDR1 as SGHDT and CDR2 as YYEEEE. CDR3 region: CASSLEAWTVYNEQFF. The CDR3 DNA sequence: TGTGCCAGCAGCTTGGAAGCCTGGACCGTATACAATGAGCAGTTCTTC.

The CDR3 region is CASSVDQPPAGEQFF. CDR3 bases: TGTGCCAGCAGCGTAGACCAGCCTCCAGCGGGTGAGCAGTTCTTC. The rearrangement joins TRBV9 to TRBJ2-1, with D perhaps matching TRBD2 (6 bases). Deletions cut 0 bases from V and 9 bases from J, with 16 bases between. Germline V gives CDR1 SGDLS, CDR2 YYNGEE. The CDR3 has 15 amino acids.

In DNA form, the CDR3 reads TGCAGTGCTTCCTCCGTCCTGGGCGGAGCAAGCACAGATACGCAGTATTTT. It specifies CSASSVLGGASTDTQYF. V gene TRBV20-1 combines with J gene TRBJ2-3; unclear D gene. The V end was cut by 5 bases, the J end by 0 bases, with 21 bases between. Germline lookup yields CDR1 DFQATT and CDR2 SNEGSKA (reference sequence). The CDR3 loop spans 17 amino acids.

This clonotype was detected only a few times. The V and J genes are TRBV7-9 and TRBJ1-5; unclear D gene. The CDR3 sequence is 15 residues long. In germline, CDR1 is SEHNR, CDR2 FQNEAQ (reference sequence). V lost 1 base and J lost 0, with 7 bases in between. The CDR3 reads CASSLGRNSNQPQHF. CDR3 nucleotides: TGTGCCAGCAGCTTAGGAAGGAATAGCAATCAGCCCCAGCATTTT.

In its sample, this clonotype was seen many times. The V gene is TRBV4-3, the J gene TRBJ2-1; 8 positions match TRBD2. Germline CDR1 reads LGHNA; CDR2 reads YSLEER. CDR3 length equals 16 residues. J lost 4 bases, V lost 1 base, and 6 bases had no gene match. The CDR3 region is CASSQGLSGTYNEQFF. DNA for the CDR3: TGCGCCAGCAGCCAAGGGCTTAGCGGGACATACAATGAGCAGTTCTTC.

This clonotype was detected once. This chain joins TRBV6-2 or TRBV6-3 and TRBJ1-6; D is possibly TRBD1 (5 bases). This CDR3 comprises 14 residues. Germline loops: CDR1 MNHEY, CDR2 SVGEGT. V shed 6 bases and J shed 7 bases, with 13 bases lying between them. In DNA, the CDR3 is TGTGCCAGCAGCCTACAGGAAAGGAATTCACCCCTCCACTTT. Its protein product is CASSLQERNSPLHF.

This clonotype was recorded many times. V gene TRBV7-8 combines with J gene TRBJ1-5; 7 bases agree with TRBD1. The ends lost 5 bases at V and 6 bases at J; junction bases unmatched: 7. Germline CDR1 is SGHVS and CDR2 is FQNEAQ. The CDR3 is made up of 14 amino acids. The CDR3 sequence: CASSLHRGSQPQHF. The CDR3 DNA reads TGTGCCAGCAGCCTACACAGGGGAAGTCAGCCCCAGCATTTT.